This T cell receptor beta chain comes out of a study of blood T cell repertoires in COVID-19. Repertoires were generated with immunoSEQ multiplex PCR, while TCRdb's copy carries only in-frame clones and drops some. The profile shows 150,000 to 200,000 clones, around 86% of them singletons. From germline, CDR1 is LGHDT and CDR2 YNNKEL (reference sequence). The CDR3 length is 12 residues. Trimming took off 4 bases at V and 7 bases at J, with 8 bases between the two ends. Sequencing was performed on peripheral blood. The rearrangement uses TRBV3-1 (or the pseudogene TRBV3-2) and TRBJ2-1; a weak D match, TRBD2 (5 bases). This TCR was sampled from an elderly woman with COVID-19, enrolled during active disease. CDR3: CASSRERNEQFF. The CDR3 DNA reads TGTGCCAGCAGCCGGGAGCGGAATGAGCAGTTCTTC.